This T cell receptor beta chain is drawn from a study of cytomegalovirus exposure and HLA in healthy donors. Study as a whole: The study's early data release held approximately 91 million unique TCRs from HLA-typed donors.

The PCR ran on 60 Vbeta and 13 Jbeta primers. Profiled with immunoSEQ multiplex PCR; TCRdb holds only in-frame clones, not every one. Of 150,000 or so clones in the sample, more than 7.5% were seen once. General study results and limits: The study designated 150 or so TCR beta chains cytomegalovirus-associated. The likely origin of a cluster of highly shared sequence variants was a sequencing artifact. Evidence from a later analysis indicated that most CMV-associated TCR beta chains looked HLA-restricted.

The V gene's germline CDR1 is SGDLS and CDR2 YYNGEE. Trimming stripped 5 bases from V and 0 bases from J, with 11 bases between. The CDR3 has 14 amino acids. With regard to this clone: Antigen specificity is unknown.

What was sequenced was PBMCs. The clonotype was recovered from a man aged 50 to 59 in good health and CMV-seronegative. The chain couples TRBV9 to TRBJ1-1; tentatively, D is TRBD1 (5 bases). The CDR3 coding sequence is TGTGCCAGCAGGGGGGGACGGTTGAACACTGAAGCTTTCTTT. It is translated as CASRGGRLNTEAFF.